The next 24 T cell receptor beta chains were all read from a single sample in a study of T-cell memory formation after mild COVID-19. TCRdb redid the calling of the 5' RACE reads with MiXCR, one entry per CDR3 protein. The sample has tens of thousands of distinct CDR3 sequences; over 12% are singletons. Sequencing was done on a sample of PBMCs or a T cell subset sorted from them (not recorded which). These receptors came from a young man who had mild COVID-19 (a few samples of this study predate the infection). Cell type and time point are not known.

The CDR3, as DNA: TGTGCCAGCAGCTTAGAATCCCACCGAAGCTATAGCAATCAGCCCCAGCATTTT. Translating it yields CASSLESHRSYSNQPQHF. The V and J genes are TRBV7-8 and TRBJ1-5; D is uncertain. V was shortened by 1 base and J by 0 bases, with 16 bases between the two germline ends. CDR3 size: 18 residues. From germline, CDR1 is SGHVS and CDR2 FQNEAQ.

CDR3 region: CAISGFLQGITKNIQYF. CDR3 coding DNA: TGTGCCATCAGTGGGTTTCTACAGGGGATTACCAAAAACATTCAGTACTTC. The V gene is TRBV10-3, the J gene TRBJ2-4; 7 bases map to TRBD1. Trimming cost V 4 bases and J 2 bases; bases outside gene matches: 11. Germline lookup yields CDR1 ENHRY and CDR2 SYGVKD. The CDR3 extends over 17 amino acids.

In DNA form, the CDR3 reads TGTGCCAGCAGCTTCGTCAGGCTGGCAGGGACTACCTTC. This translates into CASSFVRLAGTTF. The V and J genes are TRBV7-9 and TRBJ1-2; weak D call: TRBD1 (5 bases). There are 13 residues in the CDR3. Germline loops: CDR1 SEHNR, CDR2 FQNEAQ (reference sequence). Trimming removed 3 bases from V and 14 bases from J, with 19 bases in between.

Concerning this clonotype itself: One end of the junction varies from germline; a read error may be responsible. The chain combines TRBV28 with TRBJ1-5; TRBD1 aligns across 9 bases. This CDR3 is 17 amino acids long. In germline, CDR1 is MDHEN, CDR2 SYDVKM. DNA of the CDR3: TGTGCCAGCAGGAAAAAAGCCCGGGACAGGGTATTCCAGCCCAAGCATTTT. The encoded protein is CASRKKARDRVFQPKHF.

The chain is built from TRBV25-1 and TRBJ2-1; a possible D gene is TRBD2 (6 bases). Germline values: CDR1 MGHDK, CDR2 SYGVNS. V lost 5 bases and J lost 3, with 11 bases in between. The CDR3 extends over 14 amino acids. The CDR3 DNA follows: TGTGCCAGCAGTAAGAGGGGAGGCTACAATGAGCAGTTCTTC. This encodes CASSKRGGYNEQFF.

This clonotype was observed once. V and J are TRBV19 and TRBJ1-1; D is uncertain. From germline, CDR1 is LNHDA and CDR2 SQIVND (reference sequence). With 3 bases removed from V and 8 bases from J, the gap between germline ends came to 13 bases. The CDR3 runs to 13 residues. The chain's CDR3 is CASSIRSGIEAFF. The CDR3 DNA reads TGTGCCAGTAGTATCAGGTCGGGCATCGAAGCTTTCTTT.

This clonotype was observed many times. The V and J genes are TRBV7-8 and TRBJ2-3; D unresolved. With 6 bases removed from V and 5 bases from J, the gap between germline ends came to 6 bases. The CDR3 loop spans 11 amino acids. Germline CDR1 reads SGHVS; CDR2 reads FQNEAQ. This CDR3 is CASSQGDTQYF. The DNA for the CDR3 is TGTGCCAGCAGTCAAGGAGATACGCAGTATTTT.

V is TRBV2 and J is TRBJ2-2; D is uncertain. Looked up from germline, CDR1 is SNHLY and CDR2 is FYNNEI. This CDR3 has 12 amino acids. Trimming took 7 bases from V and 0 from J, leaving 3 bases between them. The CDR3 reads CASMANTGELFF. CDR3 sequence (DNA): TGTGCCAGCATGGCGAACACCGGGGAGCTGTTTTTT.

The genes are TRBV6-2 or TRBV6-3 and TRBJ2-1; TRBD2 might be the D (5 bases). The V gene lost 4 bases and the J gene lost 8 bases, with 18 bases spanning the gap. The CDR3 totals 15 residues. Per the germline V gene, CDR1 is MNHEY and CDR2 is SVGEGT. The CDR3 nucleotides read TGTGCCAGCAGTTCACCGGGAATGGCGTTGGATGAGCAGTTCTTC. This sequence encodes CASSSPGMALDEQFF.

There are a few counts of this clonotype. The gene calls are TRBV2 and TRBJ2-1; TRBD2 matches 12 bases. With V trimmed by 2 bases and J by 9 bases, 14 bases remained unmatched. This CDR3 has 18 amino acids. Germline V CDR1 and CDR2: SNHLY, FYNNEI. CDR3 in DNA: TGTGCCAGCAGTGAAAAGGTTAGGCTAGCGGGGGGGCCTAGTGAGCAGTTCTTC. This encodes CASSEKVRLAGGPSEQFF.

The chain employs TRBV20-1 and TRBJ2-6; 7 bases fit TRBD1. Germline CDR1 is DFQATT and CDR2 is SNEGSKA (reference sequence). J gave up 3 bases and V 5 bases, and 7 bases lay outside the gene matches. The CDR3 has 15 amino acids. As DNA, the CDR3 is TGCAGTGCTCTCGAGACAGGGCTTGGGGCCAACGTCCTGACTTTC. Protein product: CSALETGLGANVLTF.

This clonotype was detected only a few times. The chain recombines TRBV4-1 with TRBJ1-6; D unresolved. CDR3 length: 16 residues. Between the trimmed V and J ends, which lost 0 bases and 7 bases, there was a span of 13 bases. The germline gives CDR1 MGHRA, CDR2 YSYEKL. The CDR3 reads CASSQEPRAQNSPLHF. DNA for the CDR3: TGCGCCAGCAGCCAAGAACCCCGGGCCCAGAATTCACCCCTCCACTTT.

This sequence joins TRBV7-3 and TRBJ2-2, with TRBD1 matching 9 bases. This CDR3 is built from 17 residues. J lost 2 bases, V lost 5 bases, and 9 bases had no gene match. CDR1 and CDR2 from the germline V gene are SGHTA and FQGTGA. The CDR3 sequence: CASSPTSTGGNTGELFF. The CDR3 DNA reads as TGTGCCAGCAGCCCGACCTCGACAGGGGGTAACACCGGGGAGCTGTTTTTT.

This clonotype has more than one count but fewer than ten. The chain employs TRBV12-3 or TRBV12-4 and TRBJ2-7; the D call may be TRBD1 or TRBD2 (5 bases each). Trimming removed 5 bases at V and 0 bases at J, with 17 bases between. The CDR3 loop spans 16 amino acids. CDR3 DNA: TGTGCCAGCAGTCCCCACTCGTCCGGGGCCTCCTACGAGCAGTACTTC. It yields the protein CASSPHSSGASYEQYF.

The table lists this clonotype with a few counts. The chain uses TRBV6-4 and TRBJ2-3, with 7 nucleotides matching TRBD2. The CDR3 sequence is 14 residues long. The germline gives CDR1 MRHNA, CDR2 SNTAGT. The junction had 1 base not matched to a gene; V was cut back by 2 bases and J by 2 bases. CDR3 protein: CASSDRGVTDTQYF. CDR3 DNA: TGTGCCAGCAGTGACCGGGGGGTCACAGATACGCAGTATTTT.

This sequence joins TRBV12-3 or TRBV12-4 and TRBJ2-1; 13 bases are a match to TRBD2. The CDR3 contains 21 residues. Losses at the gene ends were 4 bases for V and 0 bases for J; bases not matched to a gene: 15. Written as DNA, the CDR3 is TGTGCCAGCAGTTCCTCGTACCCACTAGCGGGGGGGATGAGCTCCTACAATGAGCAGTTCTTC. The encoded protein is CASSSSYPLAGGMSSYNEQFF.

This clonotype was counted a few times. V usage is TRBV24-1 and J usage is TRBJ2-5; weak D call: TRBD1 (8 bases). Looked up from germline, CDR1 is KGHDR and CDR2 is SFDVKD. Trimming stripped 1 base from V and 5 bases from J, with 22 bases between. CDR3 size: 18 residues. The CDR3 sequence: CATSDFSTGGEIEETQYF. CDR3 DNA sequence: TGTGCCACCAGTGATTTCTCAACAGGGGGGGAGATAGAGGAGACCCAGTACTTC.

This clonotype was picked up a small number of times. In DNA form, the CDR3 reads TGCAGTGCTAGAGATAGCGACGTGGGCGAGACCCAGTACTTC. This sequence encodes CSARDSDVGETQYF. The chain has TRBV20-1 and TRBJ2-5; maybe TRBD2 (5 bases). The length of the CDR3 is 14 residues. Germline CDR1 reads DFQATT; CDR2 reads SNEGSKA (reference sequence). Trimming pared 0 bases from V and 5 bases from J, leaving 13 bases between.

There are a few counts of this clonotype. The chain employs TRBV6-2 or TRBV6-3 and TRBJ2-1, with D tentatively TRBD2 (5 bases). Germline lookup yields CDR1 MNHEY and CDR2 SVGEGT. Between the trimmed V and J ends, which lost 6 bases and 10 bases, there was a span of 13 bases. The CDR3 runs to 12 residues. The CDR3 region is CASSRGLGEQFF. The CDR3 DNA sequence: TGTGCCAGCAGCCGAGGGTTGGGCGAGCAGTTCTTC.

CDR3 DNA: TGTGCCAGCAGTCCTCGGACAGACCTGGGGGAGACCCAGTACTTC. This gives the protein CASSPRTDLGETQYF. The V and J genes are TRBV27 and TRBJ2-5; possible D gene TRBD1, 6 bases. The CDR3 is 15 residues long. The V end lost 5 bases, the J end lost 5 bases, and 18 bases lay between the germline ends. Germline values: CDR1 MNHEY, CDR2 SMNVEV (reference sequence).

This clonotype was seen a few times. The CDR3 sequence is CASSPSLRGGTDTQYF. In DNA form, the CDR3 reads TGTGCCAGCAGCCCTAGTCTTCGCGGGGGGACAGATACGCAGTATTTT. The chain is built from TRBV11-2 and TRBJ2-3, with 8 bases identical to TRBD2. V dropped 5 bases and J dropped 3; count of bases not matched to a gene: 10. This CDR3 has 16 residues. Germline loops: CDR1 SGHAT, CDR2 FQNNGV.

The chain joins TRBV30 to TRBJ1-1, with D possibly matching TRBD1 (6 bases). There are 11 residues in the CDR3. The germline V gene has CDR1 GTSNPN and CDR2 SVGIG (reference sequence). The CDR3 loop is CAGGSVTEAFF. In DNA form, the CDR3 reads TGTGCAGGGGGTTCAGTCACTGAAGCTTTCTTT.

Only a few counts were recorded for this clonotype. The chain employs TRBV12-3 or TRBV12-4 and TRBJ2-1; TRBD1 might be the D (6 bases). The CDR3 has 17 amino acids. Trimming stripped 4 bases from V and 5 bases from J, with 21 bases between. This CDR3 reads CASSSLEQGQTNNEQFF. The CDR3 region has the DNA TGTGCCAGCAGTTCCTTGGAACAGGGCCAGACGAACAATGAGCAGTTCTTC.

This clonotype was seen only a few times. DNA of the CDR3: TGTGCCAGCAGTTTAGGCGGGGTTGGCGGCACTGAAGCTTTCTTT. Protein product: CASSLGGVGGTEAFF. This chain connects TRBV28 to TRBJ1-1; D gene unclear. The ends were cut back, 2 bases at V and 4 bases at J, with 14 bases in the middle. The germline V gene has CDR1 MDHEN and CDR2 SYDVKM. The CDR3 is 15 residues long.